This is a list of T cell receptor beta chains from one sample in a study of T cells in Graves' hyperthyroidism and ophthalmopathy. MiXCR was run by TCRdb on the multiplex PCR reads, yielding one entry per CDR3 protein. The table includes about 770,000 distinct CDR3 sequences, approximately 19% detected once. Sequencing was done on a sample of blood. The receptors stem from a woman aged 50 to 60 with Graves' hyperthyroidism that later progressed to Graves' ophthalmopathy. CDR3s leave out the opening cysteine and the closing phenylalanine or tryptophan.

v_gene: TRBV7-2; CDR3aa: ASSSTSGGTLQQY
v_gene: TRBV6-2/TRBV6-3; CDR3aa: ASSWNSYEQY
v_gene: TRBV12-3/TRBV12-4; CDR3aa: ASSLDRAGYT
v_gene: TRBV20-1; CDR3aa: SARVGTGSWEQY
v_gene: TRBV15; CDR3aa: ATADGGLVNQPQH
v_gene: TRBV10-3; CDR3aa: AIRRGGQGGYT
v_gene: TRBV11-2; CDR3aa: ASTPWSGANVLT
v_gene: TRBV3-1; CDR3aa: ASSQGGLGNTEAF
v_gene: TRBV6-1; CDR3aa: ASSVGSTDTQY
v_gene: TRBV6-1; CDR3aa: ASRKIRGHPNTEAF
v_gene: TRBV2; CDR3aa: ASSGTGGTEAF
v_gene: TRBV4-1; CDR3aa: ASSQDWGAGQF
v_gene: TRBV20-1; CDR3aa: SASGSAGGYNEQF
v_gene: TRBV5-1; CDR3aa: ASAGTANYEQY
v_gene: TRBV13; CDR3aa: ASSTPYTRETQY
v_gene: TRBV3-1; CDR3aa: ASSQGWEETQY
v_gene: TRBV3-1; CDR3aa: ASSHRTSGGSADTQY
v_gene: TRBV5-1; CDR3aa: ASSFDIQTMNTEAF
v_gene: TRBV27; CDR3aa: ASRTLNSPLH
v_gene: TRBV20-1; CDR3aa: SARAGGVYNEQF
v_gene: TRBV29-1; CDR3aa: SVGLGEDQPQH
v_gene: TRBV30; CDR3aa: AWSVTAYGYT
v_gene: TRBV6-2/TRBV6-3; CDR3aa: ASSGKTLGTEAF
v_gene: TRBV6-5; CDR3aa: ASSYSNQARGKIEKLF
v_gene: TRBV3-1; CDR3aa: ASSQVGTRDREMETQY
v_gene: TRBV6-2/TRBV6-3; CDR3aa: ASSWLAGGLEQF
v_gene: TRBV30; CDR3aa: AWTEGQGDEKLF
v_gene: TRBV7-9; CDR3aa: ASSPSSGGSFSYEQY
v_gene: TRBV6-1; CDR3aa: ASSNGRTSGNTIY
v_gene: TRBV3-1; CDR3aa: ASSQMARGATSTGELF
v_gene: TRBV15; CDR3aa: ATSHRDEHYGYT
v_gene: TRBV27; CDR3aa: ASSLFRGLDGYT
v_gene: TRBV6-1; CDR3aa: ASSPGQGIGYT
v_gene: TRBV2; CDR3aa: ASSEQGNTEAF
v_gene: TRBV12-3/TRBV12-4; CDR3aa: ASSQDRSSGANVLT
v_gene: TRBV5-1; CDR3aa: ASTSSGGEDTQY
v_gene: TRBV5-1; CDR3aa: ASSSSVADGNIQY
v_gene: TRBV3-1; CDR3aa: ASSQGGQRNQPQH
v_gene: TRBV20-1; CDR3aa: SARPRTGEVSNT
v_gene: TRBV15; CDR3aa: ATSRDQGGGYYGYT
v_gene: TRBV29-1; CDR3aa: SVYRDSYNEQF
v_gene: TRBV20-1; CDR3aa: SATLGRDSGNTIY
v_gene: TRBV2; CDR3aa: ASSELKKWDRGKGTEAF
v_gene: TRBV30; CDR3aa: AWMEGGPWIEQF
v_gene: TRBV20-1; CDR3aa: SARPLNYYEQY
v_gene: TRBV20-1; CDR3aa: SAGNRDQPQH
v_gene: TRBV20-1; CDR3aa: SARVGGYGTDTQY
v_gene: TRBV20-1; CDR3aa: SARGTSDTGELF
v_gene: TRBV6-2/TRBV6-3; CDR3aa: ASSYVGLGANVLT
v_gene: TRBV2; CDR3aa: ASSEFIGGISNYGYT
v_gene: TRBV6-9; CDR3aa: ASSYSNSGGIYEQY
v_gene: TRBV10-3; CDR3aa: AISGQTDTQY
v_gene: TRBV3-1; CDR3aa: TSSQGTRNTEAF
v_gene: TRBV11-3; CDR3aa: ASSPSGGAGNGELF